A single sample is the source of the 2 T cell receptor beta chains below, sequenced in a study of shared clonotypes between healthy human individuals. Clones were read by immunoSEQ multiplex PCR, and TCRdb kept only the in-frame ones, dropping some. The sample records some 2.3 million clones, more than 85% being singletons. Sequencing was carried out using naive CD4+ T cells from PBMCs. Subset indicated: CD45RA+ positively selected. These receptors were obtained from a man younger than 35 in good health. Some clones in this sample may be carry-over from other donors' samples.

The rearrangement joins TRBV5-1 to TRBJ2-3, with 11 bases identical to TRBD2. The trim removed 0 bases at V and 1 base at J, leaving 7 bases unmatched. In germline, CDR1 is SGHRS, CDR2 YFSETQ. CDR3 size: 18 residues. CDR3 DNA: TGCGCCAGCAGCTTGGAGGGCAGACTAGCGGGACGCACAGATACGCAGTATTTT. This translates into CASSLEGRLAGRTDTQYF.

The V and J genes are TRBV5-4 and TRBJ2-7, with no clear D. There are 12 residues in the CDR3. Trimming took 1 base from V and 5 from J, leaving 7 bases between them. From germline, CDR1 is SGHNT and CDR2 YYREEE (reference sequence). For the CDR3, the DNA is TGTGCCAGCAGCTTGCCGGCAAACGAGCAGTACTTC. This gives the protein CASSLPANEQYF.